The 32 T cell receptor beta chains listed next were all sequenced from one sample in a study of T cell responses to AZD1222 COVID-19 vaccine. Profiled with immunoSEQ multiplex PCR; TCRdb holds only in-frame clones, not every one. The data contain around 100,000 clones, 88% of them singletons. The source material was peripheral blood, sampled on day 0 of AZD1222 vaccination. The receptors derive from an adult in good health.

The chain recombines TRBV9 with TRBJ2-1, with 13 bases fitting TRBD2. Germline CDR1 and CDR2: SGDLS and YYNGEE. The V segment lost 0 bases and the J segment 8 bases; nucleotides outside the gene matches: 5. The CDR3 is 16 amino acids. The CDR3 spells CASSVGGTSGTHEQFF. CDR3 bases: TGTGCCAGCAGCGTAGGGGGGACTAGCGGGACACATGAGCAGTTCTTC.

CDR3 region: CASSQDGRGLVNEQFF. Written as DNA, the CDR3 is TGTGCCAGCAGCCAAGATGGGAGGGGGTTAGTCAATGAGCAGTTCTTC. The V call is TRBV4-2, the J call TRBJ2-1, with TRBD2 as a possible D gene (7 bases). Germline CDR1 LGHNA, CDR2 YNFKEQ. This CDR3 has 16 residues. The ends were cut back, 0 bases at V and 6 bases at J, with 15 bases in the middle.

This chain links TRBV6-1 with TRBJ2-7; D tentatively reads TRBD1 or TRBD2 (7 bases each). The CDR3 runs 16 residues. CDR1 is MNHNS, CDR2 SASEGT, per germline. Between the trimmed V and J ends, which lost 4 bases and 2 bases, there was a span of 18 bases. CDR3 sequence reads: CASSGEGFQGAYEQYF. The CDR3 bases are TGTGCCAGCAGTGGGGAGGGGTTTCAGGGGGCCTACGAGCAGTACTTC.

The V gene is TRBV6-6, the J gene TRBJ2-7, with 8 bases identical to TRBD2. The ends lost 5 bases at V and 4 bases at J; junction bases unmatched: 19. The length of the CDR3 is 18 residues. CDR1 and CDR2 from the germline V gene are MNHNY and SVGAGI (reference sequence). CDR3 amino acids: CASSPVPGLGRALYEQYF. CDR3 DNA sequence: TGTGCCAGCAGTCCCGTCCCGGGACTAGGACGGGCCCTATACGAGCAGTACTTC.

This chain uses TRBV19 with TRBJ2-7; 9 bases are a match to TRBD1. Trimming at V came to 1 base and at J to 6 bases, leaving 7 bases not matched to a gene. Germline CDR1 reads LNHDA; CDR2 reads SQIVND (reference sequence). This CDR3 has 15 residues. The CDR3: CASSIGDRGSGEQYF. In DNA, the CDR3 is TGTGCCAGTAGTATAGGTGACAGGGGGTCGGGCGAGCAGTACTTC.

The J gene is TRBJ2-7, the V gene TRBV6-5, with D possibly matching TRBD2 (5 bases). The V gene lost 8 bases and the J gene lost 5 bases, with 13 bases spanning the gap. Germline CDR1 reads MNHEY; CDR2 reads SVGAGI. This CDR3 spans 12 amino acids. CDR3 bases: TGTGCCAGCCAGTCTGGGGAGCACGAGCAGTACTTC. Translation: CASQSGEHEQYF.

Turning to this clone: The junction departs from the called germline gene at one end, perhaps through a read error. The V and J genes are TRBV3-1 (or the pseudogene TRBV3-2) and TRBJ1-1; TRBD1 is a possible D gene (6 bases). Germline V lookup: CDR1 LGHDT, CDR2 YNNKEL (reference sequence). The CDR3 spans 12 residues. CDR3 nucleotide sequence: TGTGCCAGCAGCGGACAGAACCCTGAAGCTTTCTTT. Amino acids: CASSGQNPEAFF.

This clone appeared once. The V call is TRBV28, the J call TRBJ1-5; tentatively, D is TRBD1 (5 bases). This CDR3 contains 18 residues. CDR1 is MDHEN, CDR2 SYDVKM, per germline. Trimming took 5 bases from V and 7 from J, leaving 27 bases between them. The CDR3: CASSLEDFTAAKGQPQHF. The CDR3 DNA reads TGTGCCAGCAGTCTGGAGGACTTCACAGCCGCGAAGGGGCAGCCCCAGCATTTT.

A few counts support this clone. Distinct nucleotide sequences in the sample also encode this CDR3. The CDR3 spells CAWSRSGTQPQHF. In nucleotides, the CDR3 is TGTGCCTGGAGTCGGTCGGGCACTCAGCCCCAGCATTTT. V usage is TRBV30 and J usage is TRBJ1-5; D is unresolved. The germline gives CDR1 GTSNPN, CDR2 SVGIG (reference sequence). CDR3 length: 13 residues. V was pared by 2 bases and J by 6 bases, with 11 bases between.

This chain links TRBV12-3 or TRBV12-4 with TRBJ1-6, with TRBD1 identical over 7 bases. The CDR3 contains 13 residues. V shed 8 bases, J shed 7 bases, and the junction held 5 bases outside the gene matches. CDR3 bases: TGTGCCAGCTCGATACAGGGGAATTCACCCCTCCACTTT. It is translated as CASSIQGNSPLHF.

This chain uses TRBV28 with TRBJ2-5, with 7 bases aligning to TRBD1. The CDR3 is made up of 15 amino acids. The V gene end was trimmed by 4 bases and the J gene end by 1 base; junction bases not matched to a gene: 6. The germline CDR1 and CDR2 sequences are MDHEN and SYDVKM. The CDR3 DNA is TGTGCCAGCAGTTCAGGGGGACGGTTCCAAGAGACCCAGTACTTC. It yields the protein CASSSGGRFQETQYF.

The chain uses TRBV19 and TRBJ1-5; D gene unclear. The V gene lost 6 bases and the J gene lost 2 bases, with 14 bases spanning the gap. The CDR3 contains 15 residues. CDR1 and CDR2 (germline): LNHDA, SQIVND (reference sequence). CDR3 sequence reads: CASRGLQWGNQPQHF. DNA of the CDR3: TGTGCCAGTAGAGGGTTACAGTGGGGCAATCAGCCCCAGCATTTT. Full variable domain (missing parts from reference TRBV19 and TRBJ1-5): DGGITQSPKYLFRKEGQNVTLSCEQNLNHDAMYWYRQDPGQGLRLIYYSQIVNDFQKGDIAEGYSVSREKKESFPLTVTSAQKNPTAFYLCASRGLQWGNQPQHFGDGTRLSIL.

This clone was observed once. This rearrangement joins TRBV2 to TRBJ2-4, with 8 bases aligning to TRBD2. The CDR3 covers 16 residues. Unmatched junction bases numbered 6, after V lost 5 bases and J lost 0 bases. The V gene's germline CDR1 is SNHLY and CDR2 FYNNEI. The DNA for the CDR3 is TGTGCCAGCAGTCCAATAGCGGGGCTAGCCAAAAACATTCAGTACTTC. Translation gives CASSPIAGLAKNIQYF.

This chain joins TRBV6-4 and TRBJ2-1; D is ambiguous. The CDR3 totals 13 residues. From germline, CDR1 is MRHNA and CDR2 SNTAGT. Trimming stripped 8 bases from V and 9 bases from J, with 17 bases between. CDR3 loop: CASSNQPSSEQFF. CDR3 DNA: TGTGCCAGCTCTAACCAGCCCTCCAGTGAGCAGTTCTTC.

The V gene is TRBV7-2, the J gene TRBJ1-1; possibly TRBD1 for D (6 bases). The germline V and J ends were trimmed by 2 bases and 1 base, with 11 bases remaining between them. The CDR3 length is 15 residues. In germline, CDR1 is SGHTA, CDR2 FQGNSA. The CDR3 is CASSLFGQKNTEAFF. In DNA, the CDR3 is TGTGCCAGCAGCTTATTTGGACAGAAGAACACTGAAGCTTTCTTT.

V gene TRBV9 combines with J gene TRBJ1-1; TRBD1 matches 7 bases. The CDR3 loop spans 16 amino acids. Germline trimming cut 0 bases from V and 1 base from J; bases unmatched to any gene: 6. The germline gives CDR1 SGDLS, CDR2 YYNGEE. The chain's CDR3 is CASSVGLGTENTEAFF. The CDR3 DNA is TGTGCCAGCAGCGTAGGATTAGGGACAGAGAACACTGAAGCTTTCTTT.

CDR3 sequence: CASSIGGQAYNEQFF. The CDR3 coding sequence is TGTGCCAGTAGTATAGGAGGACAGGCATACAATGAGCAGTTCTTC. V gene TRBV19 combines with J gene TRBJ2-1; 7 nucleotides agree with TRBD1. Germline CDR1 LNHDA, CDR2 SQIVND (reference sequence). The CDR3 sequence is 15 residues long. Trimming removed 1 base from V and 4 bases from J; junction bases left unmatched: 4. Using reference TRBV19 and TRBJ2-1 for the parts outside the CDR3, the full variable domain is DGGITQSPKYLFRKEGQNVTLSCEQNLNHDAMYWYRQDPGQGLRLIYYSQIVNDFQKGDIAEGYSVSREKKESFPLTVTSAQKNPTAFYLCASSIGGQAYNEQFFGPGTRLTVL.

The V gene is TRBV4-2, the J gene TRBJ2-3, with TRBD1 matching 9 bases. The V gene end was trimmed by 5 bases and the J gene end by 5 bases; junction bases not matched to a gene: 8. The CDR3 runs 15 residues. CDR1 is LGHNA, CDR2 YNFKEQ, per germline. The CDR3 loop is CASSSQGAGRDTQYF. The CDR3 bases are TGTGCCAGCAGCTCACAGGGGGCGGGTAGAGATACGCAGTATTTT.

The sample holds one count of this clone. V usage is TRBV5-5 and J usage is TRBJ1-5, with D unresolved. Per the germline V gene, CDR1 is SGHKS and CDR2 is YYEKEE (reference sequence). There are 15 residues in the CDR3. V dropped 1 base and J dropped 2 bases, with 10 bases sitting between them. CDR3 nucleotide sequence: TGTGCCAGCAGCTTGTGGGTGGGCGGCAATCAGCCCCAGCATTTT. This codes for CASSLWVGGNQPQHF.

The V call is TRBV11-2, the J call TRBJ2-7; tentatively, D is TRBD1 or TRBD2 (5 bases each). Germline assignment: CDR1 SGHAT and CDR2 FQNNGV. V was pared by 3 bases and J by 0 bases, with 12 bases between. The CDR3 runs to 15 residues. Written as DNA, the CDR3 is TGTGCCAGCAGCTTTACCGGGACGGCCTCCTACGAGCAGTACTTC. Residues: CASSFTGTASYEQYF.

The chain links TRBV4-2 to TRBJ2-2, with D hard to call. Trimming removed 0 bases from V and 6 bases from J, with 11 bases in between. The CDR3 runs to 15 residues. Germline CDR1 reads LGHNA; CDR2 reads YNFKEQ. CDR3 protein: CASSQDRFSAGELFF. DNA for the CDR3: TGTGCCAGCAGCCAAGATCGATTCTCGGCCGGGGAGCTGTTTTTT.

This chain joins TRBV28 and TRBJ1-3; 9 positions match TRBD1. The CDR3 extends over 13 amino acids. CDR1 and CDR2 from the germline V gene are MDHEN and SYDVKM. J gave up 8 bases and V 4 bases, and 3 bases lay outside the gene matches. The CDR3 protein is CASSSGQGDTIYF. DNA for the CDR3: TGTGCCAGCAGTTCGGGACAGGGAGACACCATATATTTT.

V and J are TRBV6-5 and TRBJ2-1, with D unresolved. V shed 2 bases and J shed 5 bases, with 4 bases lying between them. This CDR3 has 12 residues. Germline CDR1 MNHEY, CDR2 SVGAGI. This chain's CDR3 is CASSYPNNEQFF. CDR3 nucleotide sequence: TGTGCCAGCAGTTACCCTAACAATGAGCAGTTCTTC.

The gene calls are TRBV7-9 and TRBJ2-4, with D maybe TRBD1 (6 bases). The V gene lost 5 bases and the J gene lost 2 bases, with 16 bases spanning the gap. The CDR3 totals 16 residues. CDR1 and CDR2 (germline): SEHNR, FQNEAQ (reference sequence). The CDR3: CASSLLLDSTKNIQYF. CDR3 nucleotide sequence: TGTGCCAGCAGCCTACTCCTGGACAGTACCAAAAACATTCAGTACTTC. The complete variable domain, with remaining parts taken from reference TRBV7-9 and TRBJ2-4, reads DTGVSQNPRHKITKRGQNVTFRCDPISEHNRLYWYRQTLGQGPEFLTYFQNEAQLEKSRLLSDRFSAERPKGSFSTLEIQRTEQGDSAMYLCASSLLLDSTKNIQYFGAGTRLSVL.

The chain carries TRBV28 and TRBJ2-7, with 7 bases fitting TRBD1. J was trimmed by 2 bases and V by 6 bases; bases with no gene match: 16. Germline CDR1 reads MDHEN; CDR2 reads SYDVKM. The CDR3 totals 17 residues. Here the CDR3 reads CASSRYQQGSSPYEQYF. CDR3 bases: TGTGCCAGCAGCCGATATCAACAGGGGTCCTCCCCCTACGAGCAGTACTTC. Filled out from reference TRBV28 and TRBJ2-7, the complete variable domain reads DVKVTQSSRYLVKRTGEKVFLECVQDMDHENMFWYRQDPGLGLRLIYFSYDVKMKEKGDIPEGYSVSREKKERFSLILESASTNQTSMYLCASSRYQQGSSPYEQYFGPGTRLTVT.

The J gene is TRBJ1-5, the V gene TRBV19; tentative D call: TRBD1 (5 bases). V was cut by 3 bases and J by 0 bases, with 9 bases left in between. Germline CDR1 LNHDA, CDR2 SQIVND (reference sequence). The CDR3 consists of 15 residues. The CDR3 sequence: CASSMGGYSNQPQHF. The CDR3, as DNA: TGTGCCAGTAGTATGGGGGGGTATAGCAATCAGCCCCAGCATTTT. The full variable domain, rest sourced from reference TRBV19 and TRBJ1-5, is DGGITQSPKYLFRKEGQNVTLSCEQNLNHDAMYWYRQDPGQGLRLIYYSQIVNDFQKGDIAEGYSVSREKKESFPLTVTSAQKNPTAFYLCASSMGGYSNQPQHFGDGTRLSIL.

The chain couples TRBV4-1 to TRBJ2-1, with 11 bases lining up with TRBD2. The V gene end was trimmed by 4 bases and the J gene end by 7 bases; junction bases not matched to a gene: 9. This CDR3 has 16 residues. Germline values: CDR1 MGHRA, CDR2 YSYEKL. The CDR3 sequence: CASSRTPGTSGNEQFF. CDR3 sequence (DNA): TGCGCCAGCAGCCGCACCCCCGGGACTAGCGGAAATGAGCAGTTCTTC.

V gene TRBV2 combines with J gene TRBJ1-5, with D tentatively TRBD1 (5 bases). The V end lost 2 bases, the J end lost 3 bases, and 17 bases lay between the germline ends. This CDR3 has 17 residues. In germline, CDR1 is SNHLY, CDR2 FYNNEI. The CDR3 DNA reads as TGTGCCAGCAGTGAATTGACAGCTAGAAAATCCAATCAGCCCCAGCATTTT. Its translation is CASSELTARKSNQPQHF.

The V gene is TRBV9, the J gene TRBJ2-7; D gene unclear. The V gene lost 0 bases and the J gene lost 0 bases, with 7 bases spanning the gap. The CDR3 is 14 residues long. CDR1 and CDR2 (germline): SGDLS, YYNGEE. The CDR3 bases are TGTGCCAGCAGCGTAGAAGCATACTCCTACGAGCAGTACTTC. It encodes CASSVEAYSYEQYF.

In DNA form, the CDR3 reads TGTGCCAGCAGCCCAATCACAACCGGACAGATTGCTTATAATTCACCCCTCCACTTT. Translating it yields CASSPITTGQIAYNSPLHF. This chain joins TRBV7-9 and TRBJ1-6, with D possibly matching TRBD1 (6 bases). The CDR3 contains 19 residues. V shed 5 bases and J shed 4 bases, with 24 bases lying between them. Germline lookup yields CDR1 SEHNR and CDR2 FQNEAQ (reference sequence).

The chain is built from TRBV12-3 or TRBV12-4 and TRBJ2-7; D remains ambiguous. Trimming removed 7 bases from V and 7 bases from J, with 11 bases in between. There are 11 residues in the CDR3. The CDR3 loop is CASMEGGEQYF. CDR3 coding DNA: TGTGCCAGCATGGAAGGTGGGGAGCAGTACTTC.

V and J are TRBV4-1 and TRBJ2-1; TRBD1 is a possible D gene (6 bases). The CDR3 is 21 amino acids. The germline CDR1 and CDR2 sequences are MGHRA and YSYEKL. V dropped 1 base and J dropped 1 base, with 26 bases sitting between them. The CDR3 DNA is TGCGCCAGCAGCCAAGTGTTGCCCCGGGGACACAAGTTAGGATCCTACAATGAGCAGTTCTTC. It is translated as CASSQVLPRGHKLGSYNEQFF.